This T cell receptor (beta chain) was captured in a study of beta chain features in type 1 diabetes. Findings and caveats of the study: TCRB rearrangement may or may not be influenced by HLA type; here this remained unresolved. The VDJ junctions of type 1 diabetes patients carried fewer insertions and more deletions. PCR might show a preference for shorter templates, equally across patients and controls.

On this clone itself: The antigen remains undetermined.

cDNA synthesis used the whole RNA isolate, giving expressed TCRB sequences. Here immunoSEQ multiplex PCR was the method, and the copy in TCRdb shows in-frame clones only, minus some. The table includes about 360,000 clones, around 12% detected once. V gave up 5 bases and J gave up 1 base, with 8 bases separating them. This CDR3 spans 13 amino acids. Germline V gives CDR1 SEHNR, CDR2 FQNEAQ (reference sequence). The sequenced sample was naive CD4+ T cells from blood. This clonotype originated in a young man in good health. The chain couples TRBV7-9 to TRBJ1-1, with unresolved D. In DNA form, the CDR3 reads TGTGCCAGCAGCCGCTATGGGAACACTGAAGCTTTCTTT. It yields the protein CASSRYGNTEAFF.